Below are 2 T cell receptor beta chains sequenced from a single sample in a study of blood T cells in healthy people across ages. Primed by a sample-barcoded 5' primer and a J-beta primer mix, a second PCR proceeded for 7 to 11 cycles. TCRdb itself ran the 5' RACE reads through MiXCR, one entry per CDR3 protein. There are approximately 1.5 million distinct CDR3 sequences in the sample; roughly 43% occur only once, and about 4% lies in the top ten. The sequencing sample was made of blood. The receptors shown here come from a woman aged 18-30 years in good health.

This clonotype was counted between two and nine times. The CDR3 loop is CASSLEPGTWETQYF. CDR3 DNA: TGTGCCAGCAGCTTAGAGCCGGGAACGTGGGAGACCCAGTACTTC. The chain is built from TRBV11-2 and TRBJ2-5, with D perhaps TRBD2 (5 bases). Per the germline V gene, CDR1 is SGHAT and CDR2 is FQNNGV. V lost 0 bases, J lost 5 bases, and 13 bases lay in between. The CDR3 length is 15 residues. The entire variable domain, with the rest obtained from reference TRBV11-2 and TRBJ2-5, is as follows: EAGVAQSPRYKIIEKRQSVAFWCNPISGHATLYWYQQILGQGPKLLIQFQNNGVVDDSQLPKDRFSAERLKGVDSTLKIQPAKLEDSAVYLCASSLEPGTWETQYFGPGTRLLVL.

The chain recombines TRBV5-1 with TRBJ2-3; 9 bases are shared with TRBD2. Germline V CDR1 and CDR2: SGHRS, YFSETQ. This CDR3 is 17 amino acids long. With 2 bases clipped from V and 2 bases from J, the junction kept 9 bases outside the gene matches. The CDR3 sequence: CASSFGGSGGPTDTQYF. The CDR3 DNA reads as TGCGCCAGCAGCTTCGGAGGTAGCGGGGGACCCACAGATACGCAGTATTTT. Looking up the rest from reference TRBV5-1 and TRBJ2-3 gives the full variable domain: KAGVTQTPRYLIKTRGQQVTLSCSPISGHRSVSWYQQTPGQGLQFLFEYFSETQRNKGNFPGRFSGRQFSNSRSEMNVSTLELGDSALYLCASSFGGSGGPTDTQYFGPGTRLTVL.